This T cell receptor beta chain was found in a study of T cell repertoires in cytomegalovirus infection. Findings and caveats of the study: Ex vivo, HLA-C-restricted CMV-specific TCR beta clonotypes prevailed over the rest of the response.

This clonotype was recorded at least ten times. Its antigen is not identified. Each CDR3 protein is one row after TCRdb ran MiXCR on the reads. The table includes some 310,000 distinct CDR3 sequences, just under 25% detected once. Trimming pared 1 base from V and 5 bases from J, leaving 9 bases between. This CDR3 contains 14 residues. CDR1 is SGHVS, CDR2 FQNEAQ, per germline. The starting material was cultured PBMCs, obtained from culture after CMV antigen stimulation. The V gene is TRBV7-8, the J gene TRBJ1-5; D gene uncertain. The receptor comes from a human donor in good health (CMV status not recorded). Some clones in this sample may be carry-over from other donors' samples. CDR3 loop: CASSLVGGDQPQHF. The CDR3 DNA reads as TGTGCCAGCAGCTTAGTGGGCGGGGATCAGCCCCAGCATTTT.